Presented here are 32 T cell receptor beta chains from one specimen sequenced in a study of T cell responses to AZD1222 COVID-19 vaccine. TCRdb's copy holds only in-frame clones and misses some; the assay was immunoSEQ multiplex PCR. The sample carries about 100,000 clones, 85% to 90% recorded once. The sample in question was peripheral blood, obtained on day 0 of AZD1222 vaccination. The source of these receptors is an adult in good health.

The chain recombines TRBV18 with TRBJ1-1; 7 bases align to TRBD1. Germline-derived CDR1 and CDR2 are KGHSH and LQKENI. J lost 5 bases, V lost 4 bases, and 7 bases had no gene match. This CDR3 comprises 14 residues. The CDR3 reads CASSQNRGETEAFF. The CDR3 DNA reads TGTGCCAGCTCACAAAACAGGGGTGAGACTGAAGCTTTCTTT.

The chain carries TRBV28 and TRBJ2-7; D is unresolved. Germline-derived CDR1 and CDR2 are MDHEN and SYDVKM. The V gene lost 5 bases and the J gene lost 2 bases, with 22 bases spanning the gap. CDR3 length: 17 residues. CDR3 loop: CASSPPISGVGPYEQYF. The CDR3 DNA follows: TGTGCCAGCAGTCCCCCTATATCTGGGGTAGGGCCCTACGAGCAGTACTTC.

Written as DNA, the CDR3 is TGTGCCAGCAGTTGGGCGGGGGCGTATTCAGATACGCAGTATTTT. Encoded protein: CASSWAGAYSDTQYF. This chain connects TRBV6-1 to TRBJ2-3; D perhaps matches TRBD2 (7 bases). The CDR3 spans 15 residues. V shed 5 bases and J shed 4 bases, with 16 bases lying between them. Germline V gene sequence: CDR1 MNHNS, CDR2 SASEGT.

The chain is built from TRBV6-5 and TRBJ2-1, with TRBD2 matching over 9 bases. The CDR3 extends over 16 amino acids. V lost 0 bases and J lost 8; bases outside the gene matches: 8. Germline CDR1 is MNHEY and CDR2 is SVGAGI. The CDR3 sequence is CASSYSSAGGPDEQFF. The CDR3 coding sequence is TGTGCCAGCAGTTACTCGAGCGCGGGGGGGCCCGATGAGCAGTTCTTC.

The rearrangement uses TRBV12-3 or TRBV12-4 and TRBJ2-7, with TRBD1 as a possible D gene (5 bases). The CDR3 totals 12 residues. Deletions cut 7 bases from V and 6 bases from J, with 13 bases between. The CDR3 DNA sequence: TGTGCCAGCACCCAGGGTCCCTCCGAGCAGTACTTC. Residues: CASTQGPSEQYF.

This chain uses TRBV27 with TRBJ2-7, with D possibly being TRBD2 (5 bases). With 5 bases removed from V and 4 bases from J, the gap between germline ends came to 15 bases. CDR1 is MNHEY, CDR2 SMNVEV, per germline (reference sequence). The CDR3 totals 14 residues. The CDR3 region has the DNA TGTGCCAGCAGTCCCCGAGGGCGACCTTACGAGCAGTACTTC. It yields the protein CASSPRGRPYEQYF.

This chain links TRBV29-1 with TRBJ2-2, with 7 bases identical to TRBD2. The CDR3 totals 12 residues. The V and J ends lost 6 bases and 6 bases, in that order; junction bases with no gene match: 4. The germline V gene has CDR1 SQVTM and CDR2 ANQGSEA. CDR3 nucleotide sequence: TGCAGCGTGGAGCGGGGCCCCGGGGAGCTGTTTTTT. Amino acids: CSVERGPGELFF.

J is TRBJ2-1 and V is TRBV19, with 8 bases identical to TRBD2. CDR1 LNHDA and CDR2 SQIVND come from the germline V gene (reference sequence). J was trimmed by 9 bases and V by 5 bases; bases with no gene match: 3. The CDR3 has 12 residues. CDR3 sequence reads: CASSLREGEQFF. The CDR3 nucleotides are TGTGCCAGTAGTCTCCGGGAGGGTGAGCAGTTCTTC.

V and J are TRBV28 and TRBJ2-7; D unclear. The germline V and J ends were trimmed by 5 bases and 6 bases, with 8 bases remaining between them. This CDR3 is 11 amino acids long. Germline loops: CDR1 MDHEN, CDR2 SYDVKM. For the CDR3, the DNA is TGTGCCAGCAGTCCCGAGCGCGAGCAGTACTTC. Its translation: CASSPEREQYF.

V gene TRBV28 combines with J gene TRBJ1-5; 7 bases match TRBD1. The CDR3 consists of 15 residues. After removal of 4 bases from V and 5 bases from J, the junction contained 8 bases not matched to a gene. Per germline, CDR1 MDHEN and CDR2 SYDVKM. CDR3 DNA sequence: TGTGCCAGCAGTTCACCGACAGGGTTCGATCAGCCCCAGCATTTT. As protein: CASSSPTGFDQPQHF.

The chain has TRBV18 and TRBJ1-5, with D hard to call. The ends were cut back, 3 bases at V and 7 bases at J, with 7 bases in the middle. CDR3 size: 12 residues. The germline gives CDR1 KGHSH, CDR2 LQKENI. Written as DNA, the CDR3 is TGTGCCAGCTCACCTCGAGACCAGCCCCAGCATTTT. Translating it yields CASSPRDQPQHF.

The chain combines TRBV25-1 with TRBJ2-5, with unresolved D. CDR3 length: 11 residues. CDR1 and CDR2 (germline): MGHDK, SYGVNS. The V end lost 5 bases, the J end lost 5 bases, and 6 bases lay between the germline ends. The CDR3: CASSPEETQYF. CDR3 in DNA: TGTGCCAGCAGTCCAGAGGAGACCCAGTACTTC.

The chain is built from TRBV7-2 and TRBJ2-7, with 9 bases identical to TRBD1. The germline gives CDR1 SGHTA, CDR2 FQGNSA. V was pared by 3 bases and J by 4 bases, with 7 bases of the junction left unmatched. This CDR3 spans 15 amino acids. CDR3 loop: CASSFLGQGFYEQYF. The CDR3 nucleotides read TGTGCCAGCAGCTTCCTCGGACAGGGGTTTTACGAGCAGTACTTC.

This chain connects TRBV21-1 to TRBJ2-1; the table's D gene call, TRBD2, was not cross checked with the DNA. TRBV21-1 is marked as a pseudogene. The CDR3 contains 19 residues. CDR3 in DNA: TGTGCCAGCAGCAAAGAAGGGACTAGCGGGGCGAGCTCCTACAATGAGCAGTTCTTC. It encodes CASSKEGTSGASSYNEQFF.

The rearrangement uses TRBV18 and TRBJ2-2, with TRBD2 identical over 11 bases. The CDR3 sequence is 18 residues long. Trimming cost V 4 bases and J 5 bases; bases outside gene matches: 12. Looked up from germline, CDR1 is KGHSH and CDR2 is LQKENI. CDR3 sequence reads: CASSQGTSGAFRTGELFF. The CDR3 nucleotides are TGTGCCAGCTCACAGGGGACTAGCGGAGCCTTCAGAACCGGGGAGCTGTTTTTT. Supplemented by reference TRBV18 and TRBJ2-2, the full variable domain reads NAGVMQNPRHLVRRRGQEARLRCSPMKGHSHVYWYRQLPEEGLKFMVYLQKENIIDESGMPKERFSAEFPKEGPSILRIQQVVRGDSAAYFCASSQGTSGAFRTGELFFGEGSRLTVL.

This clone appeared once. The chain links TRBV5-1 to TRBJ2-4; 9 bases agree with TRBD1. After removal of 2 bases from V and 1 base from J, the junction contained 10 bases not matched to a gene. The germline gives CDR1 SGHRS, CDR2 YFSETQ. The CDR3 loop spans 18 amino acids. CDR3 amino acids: CASSFLPDRGYAKNIQYF. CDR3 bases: TGCGCCAGCAGCTTCCTACCCGACAGGGGGTACGCCAAAAACATTCAGTACTTC. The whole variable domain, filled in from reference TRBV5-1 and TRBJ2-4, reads KAGVTQTPRYLIKTRGQQVTLSCSPISGHRSVSWYQQTPGQGLQFLFEYFSETQRNKGNFPGRFSGRQFSNSRSEMNVSTLELGDSALYLCASSFLPDRGYAKNIQYFGAGTRLSVL.

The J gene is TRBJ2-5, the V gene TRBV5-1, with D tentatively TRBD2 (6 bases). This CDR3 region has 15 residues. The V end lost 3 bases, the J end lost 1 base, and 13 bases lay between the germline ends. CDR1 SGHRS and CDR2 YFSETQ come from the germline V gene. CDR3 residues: CASSSGALGQETQYF. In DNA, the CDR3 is TGCGCCAGCAGCTCGGGAGCGCTGGGCCAAGAGACCCAGTACTTC. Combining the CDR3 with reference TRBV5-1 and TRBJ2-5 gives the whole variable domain KAGVTQTPRYLIKTRGQQVTLSCSPISGHRSVSWYQQTPGQGLQFLFEYFSETQRNKGNFPGRFSGRQFSNSRSEMNVSTLELGDSALYLCASSSGALGQETQYFGPGTRLLVL.

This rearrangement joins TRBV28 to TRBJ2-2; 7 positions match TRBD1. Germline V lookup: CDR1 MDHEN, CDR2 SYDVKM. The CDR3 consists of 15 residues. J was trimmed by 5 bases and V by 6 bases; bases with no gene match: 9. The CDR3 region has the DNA TGTGCCAGCAGCCCCTCCGAGACAGGGACCGGGGAGCTGTTTTTT. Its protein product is CASSPSETGTGELFF. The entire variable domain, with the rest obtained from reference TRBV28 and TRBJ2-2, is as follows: DVKVTQSSRYLVKRTGEKVFLECVQDMDHENMFWYRQDPGLGLRLIYFSYDVKMKEKGDIPEGYSVSREKKERFSLILESASTNQTSMYLCASSPSETGTGELFFGEGSRLTVL.

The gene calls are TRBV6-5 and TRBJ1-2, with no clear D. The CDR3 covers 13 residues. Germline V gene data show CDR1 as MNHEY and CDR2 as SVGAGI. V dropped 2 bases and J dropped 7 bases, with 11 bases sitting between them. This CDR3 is CASSYRSEAGYTF. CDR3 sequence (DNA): TGTGCCAGCAGTTACCGTTCAGAGGCTGGCTACACCTTC.

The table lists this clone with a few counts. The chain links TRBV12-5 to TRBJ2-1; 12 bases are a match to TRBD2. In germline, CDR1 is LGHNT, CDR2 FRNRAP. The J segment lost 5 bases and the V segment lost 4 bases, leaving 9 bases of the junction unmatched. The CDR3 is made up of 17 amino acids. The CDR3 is CASGSTEGLAGHNEQFF. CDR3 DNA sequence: TGTGCTAGTGGTTCTACCGAGGGACTAGCGGGTCACAATGAGCAGTTCTTC.

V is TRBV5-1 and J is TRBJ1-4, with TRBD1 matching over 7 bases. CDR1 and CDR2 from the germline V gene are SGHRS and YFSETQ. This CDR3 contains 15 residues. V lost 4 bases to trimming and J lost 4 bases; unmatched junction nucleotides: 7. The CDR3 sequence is CASSPTGTVNEKLFF. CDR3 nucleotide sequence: TGCGCCAGCAGCCCCACCGGGACAGTTAATGAAAAACTGTTTTTT.

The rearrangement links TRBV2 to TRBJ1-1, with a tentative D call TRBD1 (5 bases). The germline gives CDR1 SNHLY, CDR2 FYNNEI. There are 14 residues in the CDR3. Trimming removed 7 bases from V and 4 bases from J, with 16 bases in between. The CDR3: CASTGQGSSTEAFF. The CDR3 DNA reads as TGTGCCAGCACCGGGCAGGGTAGTAGCACTGAAGCTTTCTTT.

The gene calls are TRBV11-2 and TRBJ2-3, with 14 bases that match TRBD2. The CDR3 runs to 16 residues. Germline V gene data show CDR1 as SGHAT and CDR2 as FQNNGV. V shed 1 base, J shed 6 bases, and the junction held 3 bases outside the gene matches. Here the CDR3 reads CASSLGTSGRRDTQYF. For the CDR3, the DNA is TGTGCCAGCAGCTTAGGGACTAGCGGGAGGAGGGATACGCAGTATTTT.

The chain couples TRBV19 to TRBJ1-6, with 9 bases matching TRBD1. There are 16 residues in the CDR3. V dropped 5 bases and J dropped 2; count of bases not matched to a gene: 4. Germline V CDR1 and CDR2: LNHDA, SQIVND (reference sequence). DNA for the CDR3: TGTGCCAGTAGTTCTACAGGGGGCGCCTATAATTCACCCCTCCACTTT. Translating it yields CASSSTGGAYNSPLHF.

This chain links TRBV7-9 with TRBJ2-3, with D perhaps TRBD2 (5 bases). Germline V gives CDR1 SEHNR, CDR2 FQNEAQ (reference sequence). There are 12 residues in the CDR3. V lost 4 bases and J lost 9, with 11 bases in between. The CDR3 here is CASSSTRGTQYF. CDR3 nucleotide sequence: TGTGCCAGCAGCTCGACCCGGGGAACGCAGTATTTT.

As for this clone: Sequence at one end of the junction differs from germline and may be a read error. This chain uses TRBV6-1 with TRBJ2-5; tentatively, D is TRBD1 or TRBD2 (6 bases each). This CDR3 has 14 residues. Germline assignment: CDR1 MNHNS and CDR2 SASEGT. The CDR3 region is CASRDWGAGETQYF. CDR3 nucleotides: TGTGCCAGCCGTGATTGGGGGGCCGGGGAGACCCAGTACTTC.

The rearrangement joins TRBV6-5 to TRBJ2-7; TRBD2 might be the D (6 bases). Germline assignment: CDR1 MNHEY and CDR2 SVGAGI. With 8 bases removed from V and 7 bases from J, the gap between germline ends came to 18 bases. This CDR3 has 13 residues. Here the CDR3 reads CASFTVLAGEQYF. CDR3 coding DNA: TGTGCCAGCTTTACCGTACTAGCCGGGGAGCAGTACTTC.

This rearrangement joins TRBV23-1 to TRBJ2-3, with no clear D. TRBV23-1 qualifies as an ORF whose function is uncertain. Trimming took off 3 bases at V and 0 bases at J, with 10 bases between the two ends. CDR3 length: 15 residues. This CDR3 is CASSQLPGSTDTQYF. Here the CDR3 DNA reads TGCGCCAGCAGTCAGCTACCTGGAAGCACAGATACGCAGTATTTT.

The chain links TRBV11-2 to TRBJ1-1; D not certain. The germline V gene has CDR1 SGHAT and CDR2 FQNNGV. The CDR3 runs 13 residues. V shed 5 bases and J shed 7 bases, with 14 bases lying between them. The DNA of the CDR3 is TGTGCCAGCAGCCCGGGGATTTTCCGTGAAGCTTTCTTT. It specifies CASSPGIFREAFF.

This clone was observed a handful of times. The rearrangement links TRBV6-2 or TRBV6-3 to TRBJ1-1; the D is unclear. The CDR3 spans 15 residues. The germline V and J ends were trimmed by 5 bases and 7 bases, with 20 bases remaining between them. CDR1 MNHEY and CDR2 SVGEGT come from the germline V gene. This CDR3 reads CASSDPGPEDIEAFF. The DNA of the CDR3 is TGTGCCAGCAGTGACCCCGGGCCTGAGGATATTGAAGCTTTCTTT.

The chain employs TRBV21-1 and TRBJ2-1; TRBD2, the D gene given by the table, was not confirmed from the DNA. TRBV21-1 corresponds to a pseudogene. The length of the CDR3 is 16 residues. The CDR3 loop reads CASSKVPLHYYNEQFF. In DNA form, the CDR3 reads TGTGCCAGCAGCAAAGTCCCACTTCATTACTACAATGAGCAGTTCTTC.

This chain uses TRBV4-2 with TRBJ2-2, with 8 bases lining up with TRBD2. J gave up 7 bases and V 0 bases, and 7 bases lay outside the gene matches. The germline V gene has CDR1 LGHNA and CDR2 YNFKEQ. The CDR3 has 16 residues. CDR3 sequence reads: CASSQEASGLGGELFF. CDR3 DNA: TGTGCCAGCAGCCAAGAGGCTAGCGGGTTAGGCGGGGAGCTGTTTTTT.